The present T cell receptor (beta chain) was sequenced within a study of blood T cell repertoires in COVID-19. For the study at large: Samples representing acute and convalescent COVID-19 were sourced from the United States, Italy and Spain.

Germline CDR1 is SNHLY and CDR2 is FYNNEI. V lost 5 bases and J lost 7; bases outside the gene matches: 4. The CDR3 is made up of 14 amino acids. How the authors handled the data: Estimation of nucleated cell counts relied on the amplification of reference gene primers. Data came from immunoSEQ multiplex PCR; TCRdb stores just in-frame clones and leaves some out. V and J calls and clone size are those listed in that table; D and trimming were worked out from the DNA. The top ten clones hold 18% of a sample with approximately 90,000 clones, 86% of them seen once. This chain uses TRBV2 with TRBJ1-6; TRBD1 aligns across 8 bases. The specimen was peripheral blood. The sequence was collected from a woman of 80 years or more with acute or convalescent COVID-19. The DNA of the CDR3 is TGTGCCAGCAGTACCGGACAGGGAAATTCACCCCTCCACTTT. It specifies CASSTGQGNSPLHF.